This TCR beta chain was recorded in a study of cytomegalovirus exposure and HLA in healthy donors. V was pared by 3 bases and J by 5 bases, with 16 bases between. Germline V gene data show CDR1 as MDHEN and CDR2 as SYDVKM. This CDR3 spans 15 amino acids. Amplification used 60 Vbeta primers and 13 Jbeta primers. Authors' analysis steps: Later, an analysis found about 80 million unique TCR beta chains, and about 9.9 million of these were shared. The data were produced by immunoSEQ multiplex PCR, yet TCRdb's version contains in-frame clones alone and is incomplete. That table is the source of V, J and clone size, and D and trimming were worked out from the DNA. This sample carries some 80,000 clones, more than 60% of them seen once, and the ten largest clones take less than 2%. The study, taken as a whole, reports: For most subjects, TCR beta sequences were reported to predict HLA-A and HLA-B alleles with accuracy. The authors later linked a missense DCLRE1C variant to TCR beta V- and J-gene trimming. Roughly even sequencing depth across donors was the assumption behind the presence/absence analyses.

About this clone: Its antigen is as yet unknown.

The origin of this receptor is a man aged 40-55 years in good health and CMV-seronegative. V is TRBV28 and J is TRBJ1-2; D is possibly TRBD1 (5 bases). The sample consisted of PBMCs. CDR3 DNA sequence: TGTGCCAGCAGTTTGCCCGGACAACTTGGGTATGGCTACACCTTC. Its protein product is CASSLPGQLGYGYTF.